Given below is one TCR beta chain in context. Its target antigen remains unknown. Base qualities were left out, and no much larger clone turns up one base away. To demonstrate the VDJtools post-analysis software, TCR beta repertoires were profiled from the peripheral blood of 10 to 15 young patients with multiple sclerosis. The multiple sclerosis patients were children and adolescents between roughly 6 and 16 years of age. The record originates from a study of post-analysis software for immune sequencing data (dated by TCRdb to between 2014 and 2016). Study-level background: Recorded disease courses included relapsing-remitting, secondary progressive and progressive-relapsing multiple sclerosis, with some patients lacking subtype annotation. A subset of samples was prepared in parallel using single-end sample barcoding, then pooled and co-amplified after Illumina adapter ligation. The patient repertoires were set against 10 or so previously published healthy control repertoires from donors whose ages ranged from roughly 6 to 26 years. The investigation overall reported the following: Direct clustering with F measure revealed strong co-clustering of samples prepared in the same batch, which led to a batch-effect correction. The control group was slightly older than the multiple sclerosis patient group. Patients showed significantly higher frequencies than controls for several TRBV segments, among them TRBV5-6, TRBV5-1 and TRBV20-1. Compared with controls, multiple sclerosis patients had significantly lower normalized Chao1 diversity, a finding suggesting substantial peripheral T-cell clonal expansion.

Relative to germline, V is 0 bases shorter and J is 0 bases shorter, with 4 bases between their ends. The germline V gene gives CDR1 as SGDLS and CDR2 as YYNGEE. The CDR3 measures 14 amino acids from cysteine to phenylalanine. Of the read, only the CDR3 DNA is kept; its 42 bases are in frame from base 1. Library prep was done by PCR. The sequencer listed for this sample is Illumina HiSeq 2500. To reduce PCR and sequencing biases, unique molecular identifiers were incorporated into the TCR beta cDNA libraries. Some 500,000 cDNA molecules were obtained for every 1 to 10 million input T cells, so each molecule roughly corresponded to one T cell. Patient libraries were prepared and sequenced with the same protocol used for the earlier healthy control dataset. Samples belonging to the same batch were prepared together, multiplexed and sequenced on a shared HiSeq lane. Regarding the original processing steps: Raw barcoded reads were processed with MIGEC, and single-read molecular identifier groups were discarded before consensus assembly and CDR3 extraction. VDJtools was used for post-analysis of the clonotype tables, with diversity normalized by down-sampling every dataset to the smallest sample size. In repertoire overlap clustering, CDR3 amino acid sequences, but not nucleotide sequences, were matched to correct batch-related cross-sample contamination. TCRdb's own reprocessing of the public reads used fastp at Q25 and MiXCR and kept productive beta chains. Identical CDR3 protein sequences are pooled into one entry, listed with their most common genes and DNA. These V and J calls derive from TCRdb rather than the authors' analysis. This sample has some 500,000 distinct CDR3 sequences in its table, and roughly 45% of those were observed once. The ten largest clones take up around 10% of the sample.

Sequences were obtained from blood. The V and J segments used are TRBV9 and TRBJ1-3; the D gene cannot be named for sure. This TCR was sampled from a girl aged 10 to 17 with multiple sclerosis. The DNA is TGTGCCAGCAGCGTAGAGGGCTCTGGAAACACCATATATTTT. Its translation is CASSVEGSGNTIYF.